Shown below are 7 T cell receptor beta chains from a single sample sequenced in a study of blood T cell repertoires in COVID-19. The method was immunoSEQ multiplex PCR; TCRdb's version includes in-frame clones alone and lacks a portion of them. The table lists 150,000 to 200,000 clones, 75% to 90% of them singletons, with roughly 3.5% in the top ten. Sequencing used peripheral blood. Receptors originate from a man between 60 and 70 years old with acute or convalescent COVID-19.

This clone showed up just a few times. The gene calls are TRBV6-5 and TRBJ1-2, with 9 bases identical to TRBD1. The CDR3 is made up of 13 amino acids. Germline loops: CDR1 MNHEY, CDR2 SVGAGI. J was trimmed by 6 bases and V by 7 bases; bases with no gene match: 6. CDR3 nucleotide sequence: TGTGCCAGCACCACCGGGACAGGGAATGGCTACACCTTC. Its protein is CASTTGTGNGYTF.

This clone was observed a handful of times. This rearrangement joins TRBV7-9 to TRBJ2-3; 7 bases line up with TRBD1. Germline lookup yields CDR1 SEHNR and CDR2 FQNEAQ (reference sequence). Trimming at V came to 2 bases and at J to 1 base, leaving 6 bases not matched to a gene. The CDR3 spans 16 residues. Here the CDR3 DNA reads TGTGCCAGCAGCTTACCCTGGGACAGAGGCACAGATACGCAGTATTTT. The encoded protein is CASSLPWDRGTDTQYF.

The chain couples TRBV9 to TRBJ2-3; unclear D gene. The V gene lost 0 bases and the J gene lost 2 bases, with 10 bases spanning the gap. This CDR3 region has 15 residues. CDR1 and CDR2 from the germline V gene are SGDLS and YYNGEE. CDR3 amino acids: CASSVVVRYTDTQYF. In nucleotides, the CDR3 is TGTGCCAGCAGCGTAGTGGTCAGATACACAGATACGCAGTATTTT.

The chain uses TRBV11-3 and TRBJ2-3; 7 bases are shared with TRBD2. The germline CDR1 and CDR2 sequences are SGHNT and YENEEA. Trimming took 5 bases from V and 3 from J; bases not matched to a gene: 5. The CDR3 length is 14 residues. The CDR3 loop reads CASSPARETDTQYF. The CDR3 DNA reads as TGTGCCAGCAGCCCCGCGCGGGAGACAGATACGCAGTATTTT.

The gene calls are TRBV28 and TRBJ1-5; the D is unclear. The V end lost 1 base, the J end lost 7 bases, and 14 bases lay between the germline ends. The CDR3 extends over 15 amino acids. The germline gives CDR1 MDHEN, CDR2 SYDVKM. This CDR3 reads CASSLLVTAGQPQHF. The DNA for the CDR3 is TGTGCCAGCAGTTTATTAGTTACAGCGGGGCAGCCCCAGCATTTT.

The J gene is TRBJ2-2, the V gene TRBV28; perhaps TRBD2 as D (5 bases). The CDR3 loop spans 15 amino acids. Germline CDR1 MDHEN, CDR2 SYDVKM. The V and J ends lost 5 bases and 3 bases respectively, with 13 bases between them. Here the CDR3 DNA reads TGTGCCAGCAGTCTAGGTGGGAGATACACCGGGGAGCTGTTTTTT. Translated, it gives CASSLGGRYTGELFF.

V is TRBV27 and J is TRBJ2-1, with D possibly TRBD2 on 5 matching bases. Trimming took off 4 bases at V and 6 bases at J, with 13 bases between the two ends. In germline, CDR1 is MNHEY, CDR2 SMNVEV (reference sequence). The CDR3 is made up of 14 amino acids. The CDR3, as DNA: TGTGCCAGCAGTTCCCCGGGATTCGGCAATGAGCAGTTCTTC. Its protein product is CASSSPGFGNEQFF.